This T cell receptor beta chain originates from a study of blood T cell repertoires in COVID-19 (dated by TCRdb to between 2020 and 2021). As for the study more broadly: Samples from collaborators originated in the United States, Italy and Spain and spanned both the acute and convalescent phases of COVID-19. The material from the prospective study consisted of cDNA or gDNA derived from T cells, B-cell-depleted T cells, or PBMCs. The dataset comprised deeply sampled blood TCRbeta repertoires from subjects exposed to, actively infected with, or recovered from COVID-19. The repertoires were released in a freely available public database meant as a resource for research on the immune response to SARS-CoV-2. The samples were drawn from the first 160 participants of the ongoing ImmuneRACE study and from 950 to 1,500 subjects provided by 6 global collaborators. A de-identified subject ID, COVID-19 status, age in years and sex were almost always included in the sample metadata. Where HLA class I and class II types were available, the types were taken from metadata supplied by the sample provider, not from assay-based typing.

Remarks on this clone: Its antigen remains undetermined. No base-level quality is on record; no much larger clone is a single base apart.

TCRbeta CDR3 regions were amplified from genomic DNA using the immunoSEQ Assay, a bias-controlled multiplex PCR. The authors processed their data as follows. Within the assay, amplification of reference gene primers was used to estimate how many nucleated cells each sample contained. To quantify the absolute abundance of each unique TCRbeta CDR3 rearrangement, sequence reads were collapsed and filtered. For each sample, productive Simpson clonality was calculated as the square root of Simpson's diversity index across productive rearrangements. As stored in TCRdb, this immuneACCESS dataset retains in-frame rearrangements with V and J assigned. A fraction of the clones does not appear; measured against another copy, unresolved V genes explain less than half of the discrepancy, and the remainder lacks a known reason. D and trimming were read from the DNA, whereas the V and J calls and clone size are those reported in that table. The table for this sample lists 150,000 or so clones; about 87% of them were counted only once. Jointly, the top ten make up around 25% of the sample.

The junction shows trimming of 6 bases on V and 3 bases on J, and the gene matches do not reach 2 bases of it. CDR1 is given as LNHDA and CDR2 as SQIVND, both from the germline V gene (reference sequence). The CDR3 runs 14 amino acids, cysteine and phenylalanine included. The kept DNA is CDR3 alone, 42 bases in frame from the first base. On the study overall, not on this receptor specifically: The quantity of clinical and demographic metadata differed by source and by participant and was supplied without curation.

The collaborating institutions used their own protocols to collect whole blood in K2EDTA tubes. Collaborator samples were shipped for TCRbeta analysis as frozen whole blood, isolated PBMCs, or DNA extracted from either sample type. The receptor's source is a man aged 60 to 69 with acute or convalescent COVID-19. This sequence uses TRBV19 and TRBJ2-2; 9 central bases correspond to TRBD2. Sequencing was carried out using peripheral blood. The base sequence is TGTGCCAGTAGAAGCGGGGGGTACACCGGGGAGCTGTTTTTT. Its translation reads: CASRSGGYTGELFF.